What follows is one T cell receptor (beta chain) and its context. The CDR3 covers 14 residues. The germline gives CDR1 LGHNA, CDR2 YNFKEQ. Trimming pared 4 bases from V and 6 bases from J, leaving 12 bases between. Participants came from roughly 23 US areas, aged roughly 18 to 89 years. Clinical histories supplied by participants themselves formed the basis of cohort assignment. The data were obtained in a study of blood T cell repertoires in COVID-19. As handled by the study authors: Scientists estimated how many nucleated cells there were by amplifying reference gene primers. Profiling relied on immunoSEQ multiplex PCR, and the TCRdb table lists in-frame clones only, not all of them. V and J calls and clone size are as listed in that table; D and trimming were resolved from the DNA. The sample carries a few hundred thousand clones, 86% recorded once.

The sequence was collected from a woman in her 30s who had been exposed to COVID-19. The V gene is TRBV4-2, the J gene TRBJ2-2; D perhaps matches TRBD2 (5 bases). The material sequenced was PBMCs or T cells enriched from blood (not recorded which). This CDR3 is CASSPGFSAGELFF. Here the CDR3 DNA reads TGTGCCAGCAGCCCCGGATTTAGCGCCGGGGAGCTGTTTTTT.